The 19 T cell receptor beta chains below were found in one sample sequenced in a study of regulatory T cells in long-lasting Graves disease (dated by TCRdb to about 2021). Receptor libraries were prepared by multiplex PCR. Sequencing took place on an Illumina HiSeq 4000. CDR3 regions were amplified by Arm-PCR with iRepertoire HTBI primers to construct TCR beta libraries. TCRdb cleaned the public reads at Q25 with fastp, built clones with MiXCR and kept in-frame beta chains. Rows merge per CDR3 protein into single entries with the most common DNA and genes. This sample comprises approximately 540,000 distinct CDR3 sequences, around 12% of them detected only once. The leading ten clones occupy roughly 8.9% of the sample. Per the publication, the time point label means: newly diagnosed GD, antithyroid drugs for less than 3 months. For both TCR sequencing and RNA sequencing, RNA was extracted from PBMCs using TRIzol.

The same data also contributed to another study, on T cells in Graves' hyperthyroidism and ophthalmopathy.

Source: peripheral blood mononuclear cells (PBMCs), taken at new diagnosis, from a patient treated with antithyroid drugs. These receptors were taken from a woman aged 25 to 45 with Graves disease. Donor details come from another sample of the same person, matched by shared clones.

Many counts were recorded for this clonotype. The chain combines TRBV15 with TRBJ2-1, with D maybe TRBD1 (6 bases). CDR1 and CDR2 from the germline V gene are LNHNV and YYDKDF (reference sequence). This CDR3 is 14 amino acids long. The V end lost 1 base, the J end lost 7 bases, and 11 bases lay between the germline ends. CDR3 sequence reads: CATSRVGGDNEQFF. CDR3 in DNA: TGTGCCACCAGCAGAGTTGGGGGCGATAATGAGCAGTTCTTC.

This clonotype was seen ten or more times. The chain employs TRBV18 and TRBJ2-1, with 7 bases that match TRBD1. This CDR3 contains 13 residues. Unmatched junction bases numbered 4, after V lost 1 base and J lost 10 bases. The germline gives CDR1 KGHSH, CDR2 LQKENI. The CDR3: CASSPQRGQEQFF. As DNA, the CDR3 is TGTGCCAGCTCACCACAGAGGGGGCAAGAGCAGTTCTTC.

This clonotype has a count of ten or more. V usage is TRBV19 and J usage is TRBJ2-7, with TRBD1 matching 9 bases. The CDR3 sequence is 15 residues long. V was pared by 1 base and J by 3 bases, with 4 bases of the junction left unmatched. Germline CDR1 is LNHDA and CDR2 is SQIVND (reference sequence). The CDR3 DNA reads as TGTGCCAGTAGTATAGTAGACAGGGGGATCTACGAGCAGTACTTC. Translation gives CASSIVDRGIYEQYF.

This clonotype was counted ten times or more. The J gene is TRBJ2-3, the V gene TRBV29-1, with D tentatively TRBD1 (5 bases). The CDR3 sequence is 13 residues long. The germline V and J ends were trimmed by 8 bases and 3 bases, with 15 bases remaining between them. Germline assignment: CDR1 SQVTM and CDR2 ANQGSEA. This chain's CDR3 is CSSASGNTDTQYF. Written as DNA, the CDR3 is TGCAGCTCTGCCTCAGGGAATACAGATACGCAGTATTTT.

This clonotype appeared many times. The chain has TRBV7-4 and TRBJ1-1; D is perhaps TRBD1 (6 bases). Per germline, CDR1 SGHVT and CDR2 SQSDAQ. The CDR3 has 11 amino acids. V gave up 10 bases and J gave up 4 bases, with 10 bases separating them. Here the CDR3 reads CANTGSTEAFF. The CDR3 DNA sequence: TGTGCCAACACAGGGAGCACTGAAGCTTTCTTT. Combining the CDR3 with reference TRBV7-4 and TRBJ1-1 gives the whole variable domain GAGVSQSPRYKVAKRGRDVALRCDSISGHVTLYWYRQTLGQGSEVLTYSQSDAQRDKSGRPSGRFSAERPERSVSTLKIQRTEQGDSAVYLCANTGSTEAFFGQGTRLTVV.

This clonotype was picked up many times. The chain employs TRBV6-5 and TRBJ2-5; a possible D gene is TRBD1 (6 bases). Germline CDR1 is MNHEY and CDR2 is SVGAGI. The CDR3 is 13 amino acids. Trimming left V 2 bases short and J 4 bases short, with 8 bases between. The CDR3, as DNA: TGTGCCAGCAGTTACGGACAGCCAGAGACCCAGTACTTC. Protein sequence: CASSYGQPETQYF.

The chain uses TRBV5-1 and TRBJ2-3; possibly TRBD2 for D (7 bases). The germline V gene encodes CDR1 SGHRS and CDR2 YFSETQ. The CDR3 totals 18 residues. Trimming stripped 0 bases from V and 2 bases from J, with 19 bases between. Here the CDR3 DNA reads TGCGCCAGCAGCTTGGCTTCGTGGGGGCGGGAGAACACAGATACGCAGTATTTT. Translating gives CASSLASWGRENTDTQYF. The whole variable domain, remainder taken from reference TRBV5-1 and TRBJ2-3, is KAGVTQTPRYLIKTRGQQVTLSCSPISGHRSVSWYQQTPGQGLQFLFEYFSETQRNKGNFPGRFSGRQFSNSRSEMNVSTLELGDSALYLCASSLASWGRENTDTQYFGPGTRLTVL.

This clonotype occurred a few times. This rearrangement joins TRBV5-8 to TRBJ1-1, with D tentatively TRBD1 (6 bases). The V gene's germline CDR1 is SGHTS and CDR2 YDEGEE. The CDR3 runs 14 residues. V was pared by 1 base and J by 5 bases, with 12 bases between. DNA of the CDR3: TGTGCCAGCAGCTTGCTGGGGGCGAGAACTGAAGCTTTCTTT. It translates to CASSLLGARTEAFF. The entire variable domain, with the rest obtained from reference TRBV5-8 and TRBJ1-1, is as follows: EAGVTQSPTHLIKTRGQQATLRCSPISGHTSVYWYQQALGLGLQFLLWYDEGEERNRGNFPPRFSGRQFPNYSSELNVNALELEDSALYLCASSLLGARTEAFFGQGTRLTVV.

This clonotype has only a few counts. CDR3 loop: CASRRGSGQPQHF. The CDR3 DNA reads as TGTGCCAGCAGACGGGGATCGGGGCAGCCCCAGCATTTT. This chain uses TRBV27 with TRBJ1-5; D unresolved. The CDR3 length is 13 residues. The germline gives CDR1 MNHEY, CDR2 SMNVEV (reference sequence). Trimming pared 6 bases from V and 7 bases from J, leaving 13 bases between.

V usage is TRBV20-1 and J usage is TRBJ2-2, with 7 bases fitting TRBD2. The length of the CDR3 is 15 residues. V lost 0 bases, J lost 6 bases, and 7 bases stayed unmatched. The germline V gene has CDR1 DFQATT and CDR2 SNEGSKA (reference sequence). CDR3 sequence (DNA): TGCAGTGCTAGAGATCTGGGACGGGGGGCCGGGGAGCTGTTTTTT. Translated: CSARDLGRGAGELFF.

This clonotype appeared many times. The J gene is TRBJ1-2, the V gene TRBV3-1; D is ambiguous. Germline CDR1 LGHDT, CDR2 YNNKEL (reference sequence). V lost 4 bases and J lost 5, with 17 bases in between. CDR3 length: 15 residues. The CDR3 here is CASSLAAATSYGYTF. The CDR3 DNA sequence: TGTGCCAGCAGCCTAGCAGCGGCGACCTCATATGGCTACACCTTC.

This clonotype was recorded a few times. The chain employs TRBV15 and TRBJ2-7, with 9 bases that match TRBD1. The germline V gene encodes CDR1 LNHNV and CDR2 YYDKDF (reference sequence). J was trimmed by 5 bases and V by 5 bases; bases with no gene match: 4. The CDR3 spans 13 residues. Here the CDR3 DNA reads TGTGCCACCAGCCGTGGACAGGGGAACGAGCAGTACTTC. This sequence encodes CATSRGQGNEQYF. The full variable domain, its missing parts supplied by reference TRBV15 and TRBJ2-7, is DAMVIQNPRYQVTQFGKPVTLSCSQTLNHNVMYWYQQKSSQAPKLLFHYYDKDFNNEADTPDNFQSRRPNTSFCFLDIRSPGLGDTAMYLCATSRGQGNEQYFGPGTRLTVT.

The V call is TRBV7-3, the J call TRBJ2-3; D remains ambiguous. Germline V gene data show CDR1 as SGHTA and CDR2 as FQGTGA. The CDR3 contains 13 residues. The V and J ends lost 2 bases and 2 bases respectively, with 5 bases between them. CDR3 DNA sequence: TGTGCCAGCAGCTTATGGCACACAGATACGCAGTATTTT. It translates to CASSLWHTDTQYF.

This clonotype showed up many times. The chain's CDR3 is CASAHGLAGEEDTQYF. The CDR3 coding sequence is TGTGCCAGCGCTCACGGACTAGCGGGAGAGGAGGATACGCAGTATTTT. V and J are TRBV6-1 and TRBJ2-3; 13 bases line up with TRBD2. J was trimmed by 6 bases and V by 8 bases; bases with no gene match: 11. The CDR3 has 16 amino acids. Germline V gene data show CDR1 as MNHNS and CDR2 as SASEGT.

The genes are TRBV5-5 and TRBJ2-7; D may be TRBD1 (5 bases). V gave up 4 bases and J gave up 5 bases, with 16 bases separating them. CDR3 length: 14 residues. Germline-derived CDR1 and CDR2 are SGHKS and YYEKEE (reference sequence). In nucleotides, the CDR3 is TGTGCCAGCAGCCCCCCGGAAGGGGTCCACGAGCAGTACTTC. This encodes CASSPPEGVHEQYF.

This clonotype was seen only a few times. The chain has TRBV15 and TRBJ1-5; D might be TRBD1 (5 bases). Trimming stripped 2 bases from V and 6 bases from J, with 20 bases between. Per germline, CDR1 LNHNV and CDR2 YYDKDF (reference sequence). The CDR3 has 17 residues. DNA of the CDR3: TGTGCCACCAGCAGACCGCCAGGGCACGGCCTTGGTCAGCCCCAGCATTTT. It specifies CATSRPPGHGLGQPQHF.

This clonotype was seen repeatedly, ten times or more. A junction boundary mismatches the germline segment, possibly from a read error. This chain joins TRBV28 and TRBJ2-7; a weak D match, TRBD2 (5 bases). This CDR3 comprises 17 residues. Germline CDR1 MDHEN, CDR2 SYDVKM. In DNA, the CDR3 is TGTACCAGCAGCCACGAGGGTCTCCGATGGCGGTCCTACGAGCAGTACTTC. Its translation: CTSSHEGLRWRSYEQYF.

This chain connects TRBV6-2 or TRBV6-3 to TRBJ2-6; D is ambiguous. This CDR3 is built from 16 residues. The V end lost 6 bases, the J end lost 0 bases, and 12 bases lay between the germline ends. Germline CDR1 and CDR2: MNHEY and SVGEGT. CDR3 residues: CASRRRPASGANVLTF. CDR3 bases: TGTGCCAGCAGGCGCAGGCCAGCCTCTGGGGCCAACGTCCTGACTTTC.

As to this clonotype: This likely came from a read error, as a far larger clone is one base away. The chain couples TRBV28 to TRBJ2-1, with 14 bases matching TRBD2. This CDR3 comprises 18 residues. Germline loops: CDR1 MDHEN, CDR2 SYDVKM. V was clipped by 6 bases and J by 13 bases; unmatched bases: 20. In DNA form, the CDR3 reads TGTGCCAGCAGCTCAGGGACTAGCGGGAGAGGGGGTCAAGAGACCCAGTTCTTC. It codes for CASSSGTSGRGGQETQFF.